This entry describes one TCR beta chain. This entry comes from a study of CD4 and CD8 cells across lung adenocarcinoma regions. TCRdb reanalysed the PCR reads using MiXCR and keeps one entry per CDR3 protein. Altogether roughly 25,000 distinct CDR3 sequences are present, around 53% being singletons, with the ten largest covering under 50%. With 6 bases removed from V and 4 bases from J, the gap between germline ends came to 19 bases. The CDR3 has 16 amino acids. Germline V CDR1 and CDR2: MNHEY, SVGEGT. The chain carries TRBV6-2 or TRBV6-3 and TRBJ2-1; D call uncertain. This TCR came from a male donor with lung adenocarcinoma. The CD4 and CD8 labels of this study may be unreliable. Sequencing used CD8+ T cells from the center of a lung tumor. CDR3: CASRPPTSFNYNEQFF. CDR3 DNA sequence: TGTGCCAGCAGACCCCCCACTTCGTTTAATTACAATGAGCAGTTCTTC.